The present T cell receptor beta chain was sequenced within a study of T cell responses to AZD1222 COVID-19 vaccine. Study-level findings and limits: Researchers report vaccine-associated CD4 TCRs spanning spike, with dominance at 160-218 and 743-854. It should be noted that donors were predominantly white British and more often female, and clonal diversity was possibly underestimated. No day 14 peak samples; only post-peak repertoires were characterized.

Turning to this clone: Its antigen is not identified.

Assay used: immunoSEQ multiplex PCR; TCRdb lists only in-frame clones, some missing. The sample carries roughly 140,000 clones, about 91% recorded once. The CDR3 sequence is 17 residues long. The chain employs TRBV21-1 and TRBJ1-3; TRBD1 reflects the table's D call only, with no check against the DNA. TRBV21-1 is a known pseudogene. This sequence was found in an adult in good health. The material was peripheral blood, obtained on day 0 of MenACWY control vaccination. CDR3 loop: CASSKARMDNSGNTIYF. As DNA, the CDR3 is TGTGCCAGCAGCAAAGCCCGTATGGACAACTCTGGAAACACCATATATTTT.